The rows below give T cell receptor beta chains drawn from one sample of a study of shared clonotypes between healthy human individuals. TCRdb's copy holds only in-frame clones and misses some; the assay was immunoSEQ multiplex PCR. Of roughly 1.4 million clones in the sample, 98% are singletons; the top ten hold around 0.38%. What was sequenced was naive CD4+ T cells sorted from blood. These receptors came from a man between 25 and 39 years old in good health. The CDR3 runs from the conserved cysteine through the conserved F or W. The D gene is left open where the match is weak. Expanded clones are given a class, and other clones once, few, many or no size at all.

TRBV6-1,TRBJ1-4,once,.,TGTGCCAGCGGGCCGGCTCTAGGAGAAAAACTGTTTTTT,CASGPALGEKLFF
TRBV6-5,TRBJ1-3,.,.,TGTGCCAGCAGTTACTCGCAGGGGCACTCTGGAAACACCATATATTTT,CASSYSQGHSGNTIYF
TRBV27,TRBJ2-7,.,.,TGTGCCAGCAGTTCGGTCCTTGAGAACGAGCAGTACTTC,CASSSVLENEQYF
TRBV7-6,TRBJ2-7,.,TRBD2,TGTGCCAGCAGCATCGGGACTAGCGCAAGCTCCTACGAGCAGTACTTC,CASSIGTSASSYEQYF
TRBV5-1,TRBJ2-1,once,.,TGCGCCAGCTCTACAGACACAAGGGCTGAGCAGTTCTTC,CASSTDTRAEQFF
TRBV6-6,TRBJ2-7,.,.,TGTGCCAGCAGTTACTCAAGACAGGACTACGAGCAGTACTTC,CASSYSRQDYEQYF
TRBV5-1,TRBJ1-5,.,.,TGCGCCAGCAGCGCGGAACCGGGCGGCAATCAGCCCCAGCATTTT,CASSAEPGGNQPQHF
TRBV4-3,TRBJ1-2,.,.,TGCGCCAGCAGCCAAGATTGGCATGGCTACACCTTC,CASSQDWHGYTF
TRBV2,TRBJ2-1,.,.,TGTGCCAGCAGGTACTTTAATGAGCAGTTCTTC,CASRYFNEQFF
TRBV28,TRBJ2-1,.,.,TGTGCCAGCAGTACGCCCTACAATGAGCAGTTCTTC,CASSTPYNEQFF
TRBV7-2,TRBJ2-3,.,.,TGTGCCAGCAGCTTGGAGACTCTTTCACCAGATACGCAGTATTTT,CASSLETLSPDTQYF
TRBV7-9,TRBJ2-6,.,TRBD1,TGTGCCGTATTGACAGGGGATAACTCTGGGGCCAACGTCCTGACTTTC,CAVLTGDNSGANVLTF
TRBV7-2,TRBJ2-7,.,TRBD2,TGTGCCAGCAGCCGCGGGAGGACTCTCTACGAGCAGTACTTC,CASSRGRTLYEQYF
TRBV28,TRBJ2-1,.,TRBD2,TGTGCCAGCAGTTTGGGAGCGGGAGGGGATTCCTACAATGAGCAGTTCTTC,CASSLGAGGDSYNEQFF
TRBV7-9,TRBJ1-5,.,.,TGTGCCAGCAGCTTAGCGTGGGGCAGCCCGTATAGCAATCAGCCCCAGCATTTT,CASSLAWGSPYSNQPQHF
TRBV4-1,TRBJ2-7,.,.,TGCGCCACCCCGGACGGAGATACAGGGTACGAGCAGTACTTC,CATPDGDTGYEQYF
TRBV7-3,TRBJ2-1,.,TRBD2,TGTGCCAGCAGCTTGGGTAGCGGGAGGGCTGATGAGCAGTTCTTC,CASSLGSGRADEQFF
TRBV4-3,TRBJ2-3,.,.,TGCGCCAGCAGCCAAGATGTGAGCACAGATACGCAGTATTTT,CASSQDVSTDTQYF
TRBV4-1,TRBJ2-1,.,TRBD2,TGCGCCAGCAGCCAAACGGGAGGGAGGTTGCAGCAGTTCTTC,CASSQTGGRLQQFF
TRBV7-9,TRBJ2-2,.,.,TGTGCCAGCAGCGTAACAGAGGTTGCCGGGGAGCTGTTTTTT,CASSVTEVAGELFF
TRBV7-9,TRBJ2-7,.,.,TGTGCCAGCAGCCCCCGAGGGAGGAGTGAGCAGTACTTC,CASSPRGRSEQYF
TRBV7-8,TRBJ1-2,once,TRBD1,TGTGCCAGCAGCTATGGGACAGGGGGCGTTGGGGGCTACACCTTC,CASSYGTGGVGGYTF